What follows are 6 T cell receptor beta chains derived from one specimen sequenced in a study of T cell responses to AZD1222 COVID-19 vaccine. Measured with immunoSEQ multiplex PCR; TCRdb has only the in-frame clones, and not every one. The table has around 83,000 clones, roughly 90% seen once. The specimen was peripheral blood, collected on day 0 of AZD1222 vaccination. All receptors derive from an adult in good health.

This chain joins TRBV9 and TRBJ1-3, with D perhaps matching TRBD1 (5 bases). The ends were cut back, 6 bases at V and 0 bases at J, with 10 bases in the middle. There are 14 residues in the CDR3. Germline V gene sequence: CDR1 SGDLS, CDR2 YYNGEE. CDR3 amino acids: CASNPDSSGNTIYF. CDR3 bases: TGTGCCAGCAATCCCGACAGCTCTGGAAACACCATATATTTT. Drawing the rest from reference TRBV9 and TRBJ1-3, the complete variable domain is DSGVTQTPKHLITATGQRVTLRCSPRSGDLSVYWYQQSLDQGLQFLIQYYNGEERAKGNILERFSAQQFPDLHSELNLSSLELGDSALYFCASNPDSSGNTIYFGEGSWLTVV.

This chain links TRBV28 with TRBJ2-7; D remains ambiguous. Germline-derived CDR1 and CDR2 are MDHEN and SYDVKM. Trimming cost V 6 bases and J 2 bases, with 11 bases left between them. CDR3 size: 13 residues. CDR3 bases: TGTGCCAGCAGCGTCACAAGCCCCTACGAGCAGTACTTC. Encoded protein: CASSVTSPYEQYF.

The chain links TRBV18 to TRBJ1-5, with 9 bases that match TRBD1. Germline V gene lookup returns CDR1 KGHSH and CDR2 LQKENI. V trimming: 1 base; J trimming: 5 bases; junction bases outside the gene matches: 9. This CDR3 spans 17 amino acids. The CDR3 DNA follows: TGTGCCAGCTCACCACGTAGAACCGGGACAGGGTATCAGCCCCAGCATTTT. It is translated as CASSPRRTGTGYQPQHF.

The rearrangement joins TRBV7-9 to TRBJ2-3; perhaps D is TRBD1 or TRBD2 (5 bases each). Germline V gives CDR1 SEHNR, CDR2 FQNEAQ (reference sequence). Trimming shortened V by 3 bases and J by 8 bases, and 15 bases separated the two germline ends. The CDR3 length is 14 residues. Here the CDR3 reads CASSFDWGIGTQYF. DNA of the CDR3: TGTGCCAGCAGCTTCGACTGGGGGATTGGTACGCAGTATTTT.

The chain recombines TRBV15 with TRBJ2-3, with TRBD2 as a possible D gene (6 bases). Trimming cost V 1 base and J 1 base, with 12 bases left between them. The germline gives CDR1 LNHNV, CDR2 YYDKDF (reference sequence). The CDR3 contains 16 residues. The CDR3 region is CATSRAGGIRTDTQYF. Written as DNA, the CDR3 is TGTGCCACCAGCAGAGCGGGCGGGATCCGCACAGATACGCAGTATTTT.

This rearrangement joins TRBV29-1 to TRBJ2-7; 8 bases match TRBD2. Unmatched junction bases numbered 5, after V lost 4 bases and J lost 3 bases. The CDR3 runs to 13 residues. From germline, CDR1 is SQVTM and CDR2 ANQGSEA. The CDR3 sequence is CSVVAGGNYEQYF. The CDR3 DNA reads as TGCAGCGTTGTGGCGGGAGGCAACTACGAGCAGTACTTC.